This TCR beta chain was identified in a study of T cell repertoires in cytomegalovirus infection (dated by TCRdb to about 2019). Describing the broader study: Recently identified HLA-C-restricted CMV epitopes, whose presentation resists viral immunomodulation, were targeted by peptide stimulations together with well-studied HLA-B-restricted epitopes. Because public TCR beta signatures pointed to carriage of CMV infection together with the matching HLA type, the HLA type of each donor mattered for the analysis. General findings and caveats noted by the study authors: The ex vivo response was dominated by HLA-C-restricted CMV-specific TCR beta clonotypes, which also provided the single most frequent clonotype in two of eight donors. In both this cohort and an independent cohort of more than 350 donors, the cumulative frequency of public TCR beta family members distinguished carriers of CMV infection plus the relevant HLA type.

This clonotype was recorded at least ten times. The target of this receptor is not known. Nothing much larger sits one base from this clone, and base qualities are not available. Sequenced on an Illumina HiSeq 1500. TCRdb cleaned the public reads at Q25 with fastp, built clones with MiXCR and kept in-frame beta chains. Merged by CDR3 protein, the rows form single entries marked with the most common genes and DNA. Here the sample has around 900,000 distinct CDR3 sequences; around 31% occur a single time. Over 12% of the sample is held by the ten biggest clonotypes. Counted from cysteine to phenylalanine, this CDR3 has 14 amino acids. Only the CDR3 DNA stays, 42 bases, in frame from base 1. The germline V gene specifies SNHLY as CDR1 and FYNNEI as CDR2. V is cut by 6 bases and J by 7 bases, and the space between the germline ends is 18 bases. Interpreted using the paper, the treatment or condition label stands for: in vitro stimulation with specific CMV peptide epitopes to enrich CMV-specific T cells.

The chain was built from TRBV2 and TRBJ1-1, with no confident D gene call. The specimen comprised cultured CD8+ T cells from PBMCs, sampled from culture after CMV antigen stimulation. The TCR sequence derives from a human donor in good health (CMV status not recorded). Some clones in this sample may be carry-over from other donors' samples. The CDR3 protein sequence reads: CASRPYAVLNEAFF. The DNA sequence follows: TGTGCCAGCAGACCGTATGCAGTCCTCAATGAAGCTTTCTTT.